The 23 T cell receptor beta chains reported below all come from one sample, sequenced in a study of identical twins. One entry per CDR3 protein, called by TCRdb with MiXCR from the 5' RACE reads. The table lists approximately 260,000 distinct CDR3 sequences, about an eighth of them singletons, with around 8.9% in the top ten. The specimen was memory (CD45RO+) T cells sorted from blood. These receptors all come from a woman aged 18-30 years in good health.

The chain carries TRBV28 and TRBJ1-5; D is ambiguous. The CDR3 totals 15 residues. Germline CDR1 reads MDHEN; CDR2 reads SYDVKM. V was clipped by 2 bases and J by 2 bases, with 10 bases between them. DNA of the CDR3: TGTGCCAGCAGTTTACAAGGGTACGGCAATCAGCCCCAGCATTTT. It translates to CASSLQGYGNQPQHF.

This clonotype turned up a few times. The genes are TRBV6-1 and TRBJ2-7; D tentatively fits TRBD1 or TRBD2 (5 bases each). Trimming pared 11 bases from V and 1 base from J, leaving 18 bases between. CDR3 length: 14 amino acids. Germline loops: CDR1 MNHNS, CDR2 SASEGT. CDR3 loop: CAGVRDGSSYEQYF. CDR3 nucleotides: TGTGCCGGCGTCCGGGACGGCTCTTCCTACGAGCAGTACTTC.

In its sample, this clonotype was seen a few times. V usage is TRBV12-3 or TRBV12-4 and J usage is TRBJ1-1; D is perhaps TRBD1 (5 bases). The V end lost 4 bases, the J end lost 5 bases, and 8 bases lay between the germline ends. This CDR3 has 12 amino acids. Here the CDR3 DNA reads TGTGCCAGCAGTTCCGGGGCGACTGAAGCTTTCTTT. Its protein is CASSSGATEAFF.

V usage is TRBV2 and J usage is TRBJ2-7; D is undetermined. CDR3 size: 11 residues. V was cut by 4 bases and J by 5 bases, with 6 bases left in between. Germline CDR1 and CDR2: SNHLY and FYNNEI. The CDR3 protein is CASSAADEQYF. CDR3 DNA sequence: TGTGCCAGCAGTGCCGCAGACGAGCAGTACTTC. Filled out from reference TRBV2 and TRBJ2-7, the complete variable domain reads EPEVTQTPSHQVTQMGQEVILRCVPISNHLYFYWYRQILGQKVEFLVSFYNNEISEKSEIFDDQFSVERPDGSNFTLKIRSTKLEDSAMYFCASSAADEQYFGPGTRLTVT.

V usage is TRBV2 and J usage is TRBJ2-1, with no clear D. Deletions cut 6 bases from V and 1 base from J, with 13 bases between. The CDR3 sequence is 15 residues long. The germline CDR1 and CDR2 sequences are SNHLY and FYNNEI. CDR3 nucleotide sequence: TGTGCCAGCAGCCCTTCCCGTCTTTCCTACAATGAGCAGTTCTTC. Translated: CASSPSRLSYNEQFF. The variable domain in full, completed from reference TRBV2 and TRBJ2-1, reads EPEVTQTPSHQVTQMGQEVILRCVPISNHLYFYWYRQILGQKVEFLVSFYNNEISEKSEIFDDQFSVERPDGSNFTLKIRSTKLEDSAMYFCASSPSRLSYNEQFFGPGTRLTVL.

This clonotype was detected a few times. The chain carries TRBV6-1 and TRBJ1-5; 9 nucleotides agree with TRBD1. The trim removed 6 bases at V and 2 bases at J, leaving 11 bases unmatched. Germline-derived CDR1 and CDR2 are MNHNS and SASEGT. The CDR3 is 17 residues long. In DNA form, the CDR3 reads TGTGCCAGCAGAGATGGACAGGGGTATTCAGGCAATCAGCCCCAGCATTTT. Translation: CASRDGQGYSGNQPQHF.

The chain has TRBV15 and TRBJ2-7; TRBD2 matches at 12 bases. The germline V gene encodes CDR1 LNHNV and CDR2 YYDKDF (reference sequence). The CDR3 extends over 15 amino acids. J gave up 6 bases and V 1 base, and 4 bases lay outside the gene matches. The CDR3: CATSRVILAGGEQYF. The CDR3 bases are TGTGCCACCAGCAGAGTAATACTAGCGGGAGGCGAGCAGTACTTC.

The table lists this clonotype with many counts. This chain uses TRBV12-3 or TRBV12-4 with TRBJ2-7; D remains ambiguous. V lost 1 base, J lost 5 bases, and 6 bases lay in between. The CDR3 covers 12 residues. CDR3 sequence reads: CASSLEVHEQYF. Here the CDR3 DNA reads TGTGCCAGCAGTTTAGAGGTCCACGAGCAGTACTTC.

This clonotype was detected a few times. J is TRBJ2-7 and V is TRBV27; 7 bases map to TRBD1. CDR3 length: 14 residues. Germline trimming cut 6 bases from V and 4 bases from J; bases unmatched to any gene: 9. From germline, CDR1 is MNHEY and CDR2 SMNVEV (reference sequence). The CDR3 protein is CASSDRVKGYEQYF. CDR3 nucleotide sequence: TGTGCCAGCAGCGACAGGGTTAAAGGGTACGAGCAGTACTTC.

The V and J genes are TRBV20-1 and TRBJ2-7; 7 positions agree with TRBD1. Trimming took 7 bases from V and 5 from J; bases not matched to a gene: 11. The CDR3 sequence is 13 residues long. Germline V lookup: CDR1 DFQATT, CDR2 SNEGSKA (reference sequence). CDR3 DNA: TGCAGTGGGTCCGGACAGGTCAAGGACGAGCAGTACTTC. Amino acid sequence: CSGSGQVKDEQYF.

The rearrangement links TRBV3-1 to TRBJ2-5; D is unresolved. The V and J ends lost 0 bases and 8 bases respectively, with 10 bases between them. Germline assignment: CDR1 LGHDT and CDR2 YNNKEL (reference sequence). This CDR3 contains 13 residues. The DNA for the CDR3 is TGTGCCAGCAGCCAAGAGCCCAAGAGAACCCAGTACTTC. It codes for CASSQEPKRTQYF.

The sample holds a few counts of this clonotype. The CDR3 coding sequence is TGCAGCGTCCCCAGCGGGGCTGAAGCTTTCTTT. This codes for CSVPSGAEAFF. J is TRBJ1-1 and V is TRBV29-1; no firm D call. V gave up 6 bases and J gave up 6 bases, with 11 bases separating them. CDR3 length: 11 amino acids. CDR1 SQVTM and CDR2 ANQGSEA come from the germline V gene.

This chain uses TRBV7-2 with TRBJ1-1, with D possibly matching TRBD1 (5 bases). Germline assignment: CDR1 SGHTA and CDR2 FQGNSA. Trimming left V 7 bases short and J 0 bases short, with 15 bases between. The CDR3 length is 15 residues. The chain's CDR3 is CASTYTDTMNTEAFF. Here the CDR3 DNA reads TGTGCCAGCACCTATACGGACACCATGAACACTGAAGCTTTCTTT.

On this clonotype itself: Being one base from a much bigger clone, this may be a read error. This rearrangement joins TRBV12-3 or TRBV12-4 to TRBJ2-5; TRBD2 matches at 7 bases. This CDR3 has 15 residues. The CDR3 nucleotides read TGTGCCAGCAGTTTCTTCGGGACTACCCAAGAGACCCTGTACTTC. This encodes CASSFFGTTQETLYF.

In its sample, this clonotype was seen a few times. The V call is TRBV20-1, the J call TRBJ1-1; maybe TRBD1 (6 bases). CDR1 is DFQATT and CDR2 is SNEGSKA in the germline V gene (reference sequence). This CDR3 has 12 amino acids. V gave up 3 bases and J gave up 8 bases, with 13 bases separating them. Here the CDR3 DNA reads TGCAGTGCTAGGCAACAGGGCCTCGAAGCTTTCTTT. Protein product: CSARQQGLEAFF.

There are many counts of this clonotype. The chain combines TRBV10-3 with TRBJ2-1; D is unresolved. The V and J ends lost 0 bases and 8 bases respectively, with 5 bases between them. Per the germline V gene, CDR1 is ENHRY and CDR2 is SYGVKD. This CDR3 is 12 amino acids long. The CDR3, as DNA: TGTGCCATCAGTGAGTCGCGCTATGAGCAGTTCTTC. The encoded protein is CAISESRYEQFF.

The chain couples TRBV7-2 to TRBJ1-2, with a weak D call TRBD1 (5 bases). The CDR3 loop spans 14 amino acids. The V end was cut by 2 bases, the J end by 4 bases, with 11 bases between. The germline CDR1 and CDR2 sequences are SGHTA and FQGNSA. The CDR3 nucleotides read TGTGCCAGCAGCTTACCAGGGCTGATCTATGGCTACACCTTC. Its translation: CASSLPGLIYGYTF.

In this sample, this clonotype turned up a few times. The rearrangement links TRBV7-6 to TRBJ2-5; 9 nucleotides line up with TRBD2. Trimming removed 0 bases from V and 7 bases from J; junction bases left unmatched: 6. The CDR3 runs 15 residues. From germline, CDR1 is SGHVS and CDR2 FNYEAQ. The CDR3 DNA reads TGTGCCAGCAGCTTAGCGCCTAGCGGGGATAGGACCCAGTACTTC. The encoded protein is CASSLAPSGDRTQYF.

In its sample, this clonotype was seen a few times. The chain couples TRBV7-2 to TRBJ2-5; a weak D match, TRBD2 (5 bases). CDR1 SGHTA and CDR2 FQGNSA come from the germline V gene. Between the trimmed V and J ends, which lost 1 base and 4 bases, there was a span of 19 bases. The CDR3 has 17 residues. The CDR3 reads CASSLVVASLVAETQYF. In nucleotides, the CDR3 is TGTGCCAGCAGCTTAGTGGTGGCTAGCCTGGTGGCAGAGACCCAGTACTTC.

This CDR3 is CASSPFGQGLNEQFF. Written as DNA, the CDR3 is TGTGCCAGCAGCCCTTTCGGACAGGGCTTAAATGAGCAGTTCTTC. This chain links TRBV7-2 with TRBJ2-1, with TRBD1 identical over 8 bases. V gave up 5 bases and J gave up 7 bases; unmatched junction bases: 10. Germline CDR1 reads SGHTA; CDR2 reads FQGNSA. This CDR3 has 15 amino acids.

The rearrangement uses TRBV5-1 and TRBJ2-2; 7 nucleotides match TRBD1. The CDR3 has 15 residues. The V segment lost 3 bases and the J segment 6 bases; nucleotides outside the gene matches: 8. Germline loops: CDR1 SGHRS, CDR2 YFSETQ. This chain's CDR3 is CASSSTETGSGELFF. The CDR3 bases are TGCGCCAGCAGCTCCACTGAGACAGGGTCCGGGGAGCTGTTTTTT. Variable domain in full (rest from reference TRBV5-1 and TRBJ2-2): KAGVTQTPRYLIKTRGQQVTLSCSPISGHRSVSWYQQTPGQGLQFLFEYFSETQRNKGNFPGRFSGRQFSNSRSEMNVSTLELGDSALYLCASSSTETGSGELFFGEGSRLTVL.

This clonotype was recorded a few times. The CDR3 nucleotides read TGTGCCAGCAGGACTAGCGGGACCCAAGAGACCCAGTACTTC. It specifies CASRTSGTQETQYF. This chain joins TRBV12-3 or TRBV12-4 and TRBJ2-5; 11 nucleotides line up with TRBD2. The CDR3 totals 14 residues. With 6 bases clipped from V and 1 base from J, the junction kept 1 base outside the gene matches.

Here the CDR3 reads CSASGFNRATDTQYF. The CDR3 DNA sequence: TGCAGTGCTAGTGGGTTTAATAGGGCTACAGATACGCAGTATTTT. The chain uses TRBV20-1 and TRBJ2-3; no clear D. The ends were cut back, 3 bases at V and 3 bases at J, with 16 bases in the middle. CDR3 length: 15 residues. Germline loops: CDR1 DFQATT, CDR2 SNEGSKA (reference sequence).